A single sample gave rise to the 29 T cell receptor beta chains below, sequenced in a study of T-cell memory formation after mild COVID-19. TCRdb re-derived calls from the 5' RACE reads in MiXCR, one entry per CDR3 protein. The sample has under 250,000 distinct CDR3 sequences, over 9.5% seen once. Sequencing was carried out using PBMCs or a T cell subset sorted from them (not recorded which). Receptors were obtained from a man between 18 and 29 years old who had mild COVID-19 (a few samples of this study predate the infection). Cell type and time point are not known.

The sample holds a few counts of this clonotype. This chain uses TRBV6-6 with TRBJ2-3; a weak D match, TRBD2 (6 bases). The CDR3 is made up of 16 amino acids. Germline assignment: CDR1 MNHNY and CDR2 SVGAGI (reference sequence). The V and J ends lost 2 bases and 4 bases respectively, with 16 bases between them. CDR3 in amino acids: CASSYGLGGDADTQYF. The CDR3 DNA reads as TGTGCCAGCAGTTACGGGTTGGGGGGTGACGCAGATACGCAGTATTTT.

This clonotype was counted only a few times. The V gene is TRBV30, the J gene TRBJ2-3; 7 nucleotides match TRBD1. CDR3 length: 13 amino acids. V lost 3 bases and J lost 5; bases outside the gene matches: 5. The V gene's germline CDR1 is GTSNPN and CDR2 SVGIG (reference sequence). Here the CDR3 DNA reads TGTGCCTGGAGCGGACAGGATAAAGATACGCAGTATTTT. It codes for CAWSGQDKDTQYF.

The chain recombines TRBV5-4 with TRBJ2-5; 8 bases are shared with TRBD2. With 3 bases clipped from V and 5 bases from J, the junction kept 9 bases outside the gene matches. Germline V gives CDR1 SGHNT, CDR2 YYREEE (reference sequence). CDR3 length: 15 residues. The CDR3 protein is CASSSRDGTRETQYF. CDR3 in DNA: TGTGCCAGCAGCTCTCGGGACGGGACTAGGGAGACCCAGTACTTC.

This chain joins TRBV20-1 and TRBJ2-1, with 8 bases aligning to TRBD2. Looked up from germline, CDR1 is DFQATT and CDR2 is SNEGSKA (reference sequence). The CDR3 sequence is 14 residues long. V lost 1 base, J lost 4 bases, and 3 bases stayed unmatched. CDR3 bases: TGCAGTGCTAGAGGCGGGGGGCCATACAATGAGCAGTTCTTC. Amino acids: CSARGGGPYNEQFF.

There are many counts of this clonotype. V usage is TRBV7-9 and J usage is TRBJ1-3, with D hard to call. The CDR3 sequence is 13 residues long. Germline V CDR1 and CDR2: SEHNR, FQNEAQ (reference sequence). V gave up 0 bases and J gave up 7 bases, with 7 bases separating them. The CDR3 nucleotides read TGTGCCAGCAGCTTAGCCCTCGGGAACACCATATATTTT. Protein sequence: CASSLALGNTIYF.

This clonotype was picked up a small number of times. This rearrangement joins TRBV12-3 or TRBV12-4 to TRBJ1-1; TRBD1 matches at 10 bases. The CDR3 consists of 13 residues. The V gene end was trimmed by 8 bases and the J gene end by 10 bases; junction bases not matched to a gene: 10. CDR3 amino acids: CASGRTGGLGAFF. CDR3 in DNA: TGTGCCAGCGGCCGGACAGGGGGGTTGGGAGCTTTCTTT.

V gene TRBV29-1 combines with J gene TRBJ1-1; no reliable D call. Trimming took 6 bases from V and 2 from J, leaving 16 bases between them. Germline values: CDR1 SQVTM, CDR2 ANQGSEA. The CDR3 has 14 residues. The CDR3 nucleotides read TGCAGCGTCGTCCTTTCCGGGCCTAACACTGAAGCTTTCTTT. Its translation: CSVVLSGPNTEAFF.

The genes are TRBV28 and TRBJ1-1; tentatively, D is TRBD1 (5 bases). The CDR3 is 13 residues long. Germline CDR1 MDHEN, CDR2 SYDVKM. Deletions cut 2 bases from V and 11 bases from J, with 15 bases between. DNA of the CDR3: TGTGCCAGCAGTTTAAAGGGGCAGGCTCATGCTTTCTTT. It yields the protein CASSLKGQAHAFF.

The chain couples TRBV7-2 to TRBJ2-7; unclear D gene. Germline values: CDR1 SGHTA, CDR2 FQGNSA. This CDR3 has 13 amino acids. V was clipped by 3 bases and J by 7 bases, with 13 bases between them. The CDR3 reads CASSFRVRGEQYF. The CDR3 DNA is TGTGCCAGCAGCTTCCGGGTCCGCGGTGAGCAGTACTTC.

The table lists this clonotype with a few counts. The V gene is TRBV5-1, the J gene TRBJ1-5; TRBD1 matches at 9 bases. Germline values: CDR1 SGHRS, CDR2 YFSETQ. This CDR3 comprises 15 residues. V lost 4 bases to trimming and J lost 4 bases; unmatched junction nucleotides: 6. The CDR3 protein is CASSPEGQGNQPQHF. CDR3 DNA: TGCGCCAGCAGCCCGGAGGGACAGGGTAATCAGCCCCAGCATTTT.

This clonotype was observed a few times. The CDR3 DNA sequence: TGTGCCAGCAGGGCAACCGGGACAGGGGAAAAGACCCAGTACTTC. This gives the protein CASRATGTGEKTQYF. The chain employs TRBV2 and TRBJ2-5, with 10 nucleotides matching TRBD1. Germline V CDR1 and CDR2: SNHLY, FYNNEI. V trimming: 6 bases; J trimming: 6 bases; junction bases outside the gene matches: 10. The CDR3 contains 15 residues.

This clonotype was observed a few times. The chain has TRBV2 and TRBJ2-1; D is uncertain. The CDR3 is 13 amino acids. V was pared by 4 bases and J by 2 bases, with 6 bases between. Germline-derived CDR1 and CDR2 are SNHLY and FYNNEI. CDR3 amino acids: CASSGDTYNEQFF. CDR3 sequence (DNA): TGTGCCAGCAGTGGGGATACCTACAATGAGCAGTTCTTC.

This clonotype has just a few counts. The CDR3 loop is CASSEAGREYEQYV. As DNA, the CDR3 is TGTGCCAGCAGTGAGGCGGGCAGGGAGTACGAGCAGTACGTC. This rearrangement joins TRBV25-1 to TRBJ2-7; D may correspond to TRBD1 or TRBD2 (5 bases each). V was shortened by 3 bases and J by 4 bases, with 13 bases between the two germline ends. Germline-derived CDR1 and CDR2 are MGHDK and SYGVNS. The CDR3 is 14 amino acids.

This sequence joins TRBV23-1 and TRBJ2-5; a weak D match, TRBD2 (5 bases). TRBV23-1 is flagged as an ORF with uncertain function. CDR3 length equals 16 residues. V lost 11 bases, J lost 6 bases, and 28 bases lay in between. The CDR3 sequence is CAPKSASCVWVKTQYF. In nucleotides, the CDR3 is TGCGCCCCAAAGTCCGCTAGCTGTGTCTGGGTCAAGACCCAGTACTTC.

The chain links TRBV6-2 or TRBV6-3 to TRBJ2-7; D is unclear. The CDR3 extends over 13 amino acids. Germline V gene lookup returns CDR1 MNHEY and CDR2 SVGEGT. Deletions cut 6 bases from V and 0 bases from J, with 9 bases between. The CDR3 DNA sequence: TGTGCCAGCAGGCCGGTCTCCTCCTACGAGCAGTACTTC. It encodes CASRPVSSYEQYF.

This clonotype showed up just a few times. The chain joins TRBV24-1 to TRBJ1-4, with D perhaps matching TRBD1 (5 bases). The CDR3 is 13 residues long. Looked up from germline, CDR1 is KGHDR and CDR2 is SFDVKD. V was cut by 9 bases and J by 4 bases, with 11 bases left in between. CDR3 bases: TGTGCCACCGAGCCGGGACGTAATGAAAAACTGTTTTTT. Translation: CATEPGRNEKLFF.

This clonotype appeared a few times. The chain is built from TRBV29-1 and TRBJ1-1, with TRBD1 as a possible D gene (5 bases). The CDR3 is made up of 13 amino acids. The germline V and J ends were trimmed by 6 bases and 1 base, with 12 bases remaining between them. CDR1 SQVTM and CDR2 ANQGSEA come from the germline V gene. The CDR3 bases are TGCAGCGTACAATCACAGGAGAACACTGAAGCTTTCTTT. It specifies CSVQSQENTEAFF.

The chain uses TRBV4-2 and TRBJ2-2; maybe TRBD2 (5 bases). Trimming shortened V by 4 bases and J by 9 bases, and 9 bases separated the two germline ends. This CDR3 has 12 amino acids. Looked up from germline, CDR1 is LGHNA and CDR2 is YNFKEQ. Here the CDR3 reads CASSPEGRELFF. DNA for the CDR3: TGTGCCAGCAGCCCCGAGGGAAGGGAGCTGTTTTTT.

This clonotype appeared a few times. This chain uses TRBV7-3 with TRBJ2-2; TRBD2 matches at 7 bases. The CDR3 is 17 amino acids. V dropped 5 bases and J dropped 6; count of bases not matched to a gene: 15. Germline lookup yields CDR1 SGHTA and CDR2 FQGTGA. DNA of the CDR3: TGTGCCAGCAGCCCTAGGGGAGGGGCCGCAGGATCCGGGGAGCTGTTTTTT. Amino acids: CASSPRGGAAGSGELFF.

This chain connects TRBV7-9 to TRBJ1-4, with no clear D. Trimming removed 1 base at V and 4 bases at J, with 7 bases between. From germline, CDR1 is SEHNR and CDR2 FQNEAQ (reference sequence). CDR3 length equals 14 residues. The CDR3 DNA sequence: TGTGCCAGCAGCTTAGGGGGATTTAATGAAAAACTGTTTTTT. Protein product: CASSLGGFNEKLFF.

This clonotype came up a few times. The chain joins TRBV15 to TRBJ2-4; 9 bases are shared with TRBD2. This CDR3 is 17 amino acids long. Germline CDR1 reads LNHNV; CDR2 reads YYDKDF (reference sequence). Trimming removed 3 bases from V and 2 bases from J; junction bases left unmatched: 8. Written as DNA, the CDR3 is TGTGCCACCAGCAGGAACGCGGGGGGGCTGACCAAAAACATTCAGTACTTC. Its translation is CATSRNAGGLTKNIQYF. The variable domain in full, completed from reference TRBV15 and TRBJ2-4, reads DAMVIQNPRYQVTQFGKPVTLSCSQTLNHNVMYWYQQKSSQAPKLLFHYYDKDFNNEADTPDNFQSRRPNTSFCFLDIRSPGLGDTAMYLCATSRNAGGLTKNIQYFGAGTRLSVL.

This clonotype occurred a few times. V gene TRBV24-1 combines with J gene TRBJ2-1; 11 bases are a match to TRBD2. V was clipped by 6 bases and J by 7 bases; unmatched bases: 10. The CDR3 runs to 16 residues. Germline CDR1 is KGHDR and CDR2 is SFDVKD. The CDR3 DNA reads TGTGCCACCAGTACTTCTCAGACTAGCGGGGATAATGAGCAGTTCTTC. Translated: CATSTSQTSGDNEQFF.

In this sample, this clonotype turned up a few times. The genes are TRBV12-3 or TRBV12-4 and TRBJ2-2, with TRBD1 matching 7 bases. The J segment lost 5 bases and the V segment lost 4 bases, leaving 10 bases of the junction unmatched. The CDR3 length is 16 residues. In DNA, the CDR3 is TGTGCCAGCAGTTACCGAGACAGGGTTTCAACCGGGGAGCTGTTTTTT. Its translation is CASSYRDRVSTGELFF.

This clonotype was found a few times. The chain recombines TRBV28 with TRBJ1-6; 7 bases agree with TRBD1. Germline-derived CDR1 and CDR2 are MDHEN and SYDVKM. V lost 6 bases and J lost 5; bases outside the gene matches: 7. The CDR3 has 15 residues. DNA for the CDR3: TGTGCCAGCAGGCCTACAGGGGTAGATAATTCACCCCTCCACTTT. It codes for CASRPTGVDNSPLHF.

This clonotype was seen only a few times. The chain couples TRBV11-2 to TRBJ2-7; 7 positions match TRBD2. CDR3 length equals 12 residues. V was pared by 5 bases and J by 11 bases, with 9 bases of the junction left unmatched. In germline, CDR1 is SGHAT, CDR2 FQNNGV. The CDR3 nucleotides are TGTGCCAGCAGCCGGCCCGGGGGGTCGAAGTACTTC. The encoded protein is CASSRPGGSKYF.

The chain recombines TRBV4-2 with TRBJ1-3; tentatively, D is TRBD1 (5 bases). V lost 1 base and J 0 bases, leaving 10 bases between the germline ends. Germline assignment: CDR1 LGHNA and CDR2 YNFKEQ. The CDR3 spans 16 residues. Here the CDR3 DNA reads TGTGCCAGCAGCCAAGGAGGGGAACCCTCTGGAAACACCATATATTTT. Translation gives CASSQGGEPSGNTIYF.

The V call is TRBV4-2, the J call TRBJ2-2; 7 positions agree with TRBD2. From germline, CDR1 is LGHNA and CDR2 YNFKEQ. J gave up 5 bases and V 4 bases, and 13 bases lay outside the gene matches. This CDR3 is 17 amino acids long. CDR3 protein: CASSPLGERGGTGELFF. Here the CDR3 DNA reads TGTGCCAGCAGCCCCCTAGGGGAGCGGGGAGGGACCGGGGAGCTGTTTTTT.

A few counts support this clonotype. The chain carries TRBV7-9 and TRBJ1-4; the D is unclear. CDR1 SEHNR and CDR2 FQNEAQ come from the germline V gene (reference sequence). Trimming left V 3 bases short and J 0 bases short, with 5 bases between. There are 14 residues in the CDR3. CDR3 region: CASSFQATNEKLFF. DNA for the CDR3: TGTGCCAGCAGCTTCCAGGCAACTAATGAAAAACTGTTTTTT.

This clonotype was seen only a few times. This chain connects TRBV6-6 to TRBJ2-1; D gene unclear. Germline values: CDR1 MNHNY, CDR2 SVGAGI (reference sequence). The V end was cut by 6 bases, the J end by 5 bases, with 14 bases between. The CDR3 length is 14 residues. The CDR3 sequence: CASSPSVVDNEQFF. CDR3 DNA sequence: TGTGCCAGCAGCCCCTCGGTAGTAGACAATGAGCAGTTCTTC.